This paragraph covers one TCR beta chain sequence. This CDR3 comprises 14 residues. The V gene end was trimmed by 7 bases and the J gene end by 7 bases; junction bases not matched to a gene: 8. Germline-derived CDR1 and CDR2 are MNHNS and SASEGT. The sample is drawn from a study of early T cells in non-severe SARS-CoV-2 infection. Overall study: The chains were unpaired, and the sequenced material was bulk RNA from unsorted whole blood.

Each CDR3 protein gets one entry after TCRdb re-called the 5' RACE reads with MiXCR. The repertoire holds 45,000 to 55,000 distinct CDR3 sequences, with 13% as singletons. This TCR derives from an adult who was a healthcare worker with PCR-confirmed SARS-CoV-2 infection or an uninfected control (not recorded which). The sample comprised whole blood. The chain recombines TRBV6-1 with TRBJ1-4, with 8 bases identical to TRBD1. The CDR3 sequence is CASNRRTGSEKLFF. CDR3 in DNA: TGTGCCAGCAACCGCCGGACAGGGAGTGAAAAACTGTTTTTT.